This T cell receptor (beta chain) derives from a study of tumor-infiltrating lymphocytes in primary liver carcinoma. Study context: Resecting the tumor surgically was how the patients' primary liver carcinoma was treated. Between 4.2 and 10 cm across, the tumors were all of stage T1-T3 N0M0.

In its sample, this clonotype was seen many times. Its antigen is unknown. Total RNA (roughly 530 ng) served as template for TCR beta cDNA synthesis primed by a constant-region primer. For TCR beta, libraries were produced by three nested multiplex PCR rounds using slightly modified ARM-PCR. A C-beta reverse primer and TRBV1-TRBV30 forward primers served in each of the first two PCR rounds, at about 9 cycles apiece. TCRdb reprocessed the multiplex PCR reads via MiXCR and lists one record per CDR3 protein. The sample shows a few hundred thousand distinct CDR3 sequences, about three fifths of them seen only once. Blood RNA came from unsorted whole blood; germline DNA was also extracted. Germline lookup yields CDR1 SQVTM and CDR2 ANQGSEA. The CDR3 runs 14 residues. Findings and caveats of the study: Pairs of tumor regions overlapped more than tumor-adjacent and tumor-blood pairs did.

This chain connects TRBV29-1 to TRBJ2-2; the D gene is possibly TRBD1 (5 bases). The clonotype was recovered from a woman in her 30s with primary liver carcinoma and hepatitis B virus infection. Sequencing was carried out using peripheral blood. The CDR3 here is CSCLPTANTGELFF. In DNA form, the CDR3 reads TGCAGTTGCCTCCCGACAGCGAACACCGGGGAGCTGTTTTTT.